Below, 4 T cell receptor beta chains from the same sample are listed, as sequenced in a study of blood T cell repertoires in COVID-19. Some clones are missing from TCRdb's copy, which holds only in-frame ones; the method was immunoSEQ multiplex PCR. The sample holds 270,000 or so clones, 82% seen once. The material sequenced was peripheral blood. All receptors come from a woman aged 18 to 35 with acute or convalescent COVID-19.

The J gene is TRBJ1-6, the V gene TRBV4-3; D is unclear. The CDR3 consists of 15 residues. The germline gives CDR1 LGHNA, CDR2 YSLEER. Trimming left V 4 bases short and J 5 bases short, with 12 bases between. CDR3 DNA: TGCGCCAGCAGCCGCATTTACGGGAATAATTCACCCCTCCACTTT. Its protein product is CASSRIYGNNSPLHF.

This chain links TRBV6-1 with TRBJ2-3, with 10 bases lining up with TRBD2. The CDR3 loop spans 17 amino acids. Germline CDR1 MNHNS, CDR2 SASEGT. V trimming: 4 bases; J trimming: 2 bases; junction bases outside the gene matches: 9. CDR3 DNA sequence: TGTGCCAGCAGTGGTTGGACTAGCGGCTCCCTCACAGATACGCAGTATTTT. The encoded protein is CASSGWTSGSLTDTQYF.

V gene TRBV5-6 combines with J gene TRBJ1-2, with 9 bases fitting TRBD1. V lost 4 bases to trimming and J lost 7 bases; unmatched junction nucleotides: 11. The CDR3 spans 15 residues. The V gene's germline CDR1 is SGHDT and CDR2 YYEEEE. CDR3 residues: CASSLPQGALSGYTF. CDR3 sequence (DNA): TGTGCCAGCAGCCTCCCACAGGGGGCGCTTTCTGGCTACACCTTC.

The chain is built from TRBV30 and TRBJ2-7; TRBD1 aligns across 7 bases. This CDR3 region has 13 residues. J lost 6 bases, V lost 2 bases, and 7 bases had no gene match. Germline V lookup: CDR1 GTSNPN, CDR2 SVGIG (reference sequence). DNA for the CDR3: TGTGCCTGGAGTCCCTCACAGGGGTCCGAGCAGTACTTC. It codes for CAWSPSQGSEQYF.